This is a list of T cell receptor beta chains from one sample in a study of T cells after yellow fever vaccination. TCRdb re-called the 5' RACE reads through MiXCR, storing one row per CDR3 protein. The sample lists a few hundred thousand distinct CDR3 sequences; around 6.8% were seen once. Specimen: PBMCs, collected roughly 45 days after the first yellow fever vaccination. These receptors came from a man between 18 and 29 years old who received the YFV17D yellow fever vaccine. The conserved cysteine and the conserved F or W are not part of the CDR3 here. Fields, in order: clone size, V gene, CDR3 protein. Clone size is stated in some rows and not others, as once, few, many or a class when expanded.

few	TRBV18	ASSRRDEKLF
many	TRBV7-8	ASSWTGVGEQF
NA	TRBV20-1	SARDRVDTQY
many	TRBV4-2	ASSQEMTWGLQTDTQY
NA	TRBV4-1	ASSPRGGGELF
NA	TRBV29-1	SGVGVVGEQY
NA	TRBV4-1	ASSQGRGFNSPLH
NA	TRBV27	ASWAGQGYGYT
many	TRBV7-9	ASRGPNYGYT
NA	TRBV5-1	ASSLELAGAMSPQY
NA	TRBV28	ASSLRGLSSYEQY
few	TRBV4-3	ASSQDGQGRETQY
few	TRBV10-3	AISDRDGPRTQH
many	TRBV27	ASSPGAGGNGETQY
many	TRBV6-1	ASSGNRGTVYEQY
NA	TRBV7-9	ASSSTQQGFDGYT
NA	TRBV6-5	ASSYISTNYGYT
NA	TRBV6-5	ASSYSVGRGLNTEAF
NA	TRBV5-1	ASSWGPLADQETQY
NA	TRBV7-2	ASSLFQETQY
many	TRBV27	ASNHPPPGNQPQH
many	TRBV12-3/TRBV12-4	ASSEGLAEETQY
NA	TRBV5-1	ASSEDFYNEQF
few	TRBV7-9	ASSPQAYTEAF
few	TRBV12-3/TRBV12-4	ASTLLRGPYNEQF
NA	TRBV29-1	SVEDQEGTAF
once	TRBV4-2	ASSRTRDSEKTLY
NA	TRBV5-1	ASSLDSGGLETQY
NA	TRBV6-1	ASRASGRGNNEQF
many	TRBV7-2	ASSLRVQEQPQH
few	TRBV10-2	ASSGRLMNQPQH
few	TRBV6-2/TRBV6-3	ASRPRPGELF
many	TRBV12-3/TRBV12-4	ASAGQYNQPQH
NA	TRBV7-2	ASSLAAMSNTEAF
few	TRBV5-4	ASTRAGANVLT
NA	TRBV7-6	ASSRDLTYEQY
few	TRBV7-2	ASSIGPYNEQF
NA	TRBV7-8	ASSLVPTVISDTQY
NA	TRBV12-3/TRBV12-4	ASNRGGVGNTEAF